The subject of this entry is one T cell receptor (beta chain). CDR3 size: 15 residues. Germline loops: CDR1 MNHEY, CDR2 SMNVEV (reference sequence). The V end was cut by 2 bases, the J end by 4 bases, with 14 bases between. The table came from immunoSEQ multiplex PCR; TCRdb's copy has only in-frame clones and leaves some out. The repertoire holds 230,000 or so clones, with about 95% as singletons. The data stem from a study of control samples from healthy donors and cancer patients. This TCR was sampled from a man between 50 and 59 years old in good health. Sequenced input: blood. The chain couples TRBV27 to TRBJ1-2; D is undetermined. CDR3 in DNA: TGTGCCAGCAGTTTAGATCTCGGGAACGGCTATGGCTACACCTTC. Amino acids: CASSLDLGNGYGYTF.